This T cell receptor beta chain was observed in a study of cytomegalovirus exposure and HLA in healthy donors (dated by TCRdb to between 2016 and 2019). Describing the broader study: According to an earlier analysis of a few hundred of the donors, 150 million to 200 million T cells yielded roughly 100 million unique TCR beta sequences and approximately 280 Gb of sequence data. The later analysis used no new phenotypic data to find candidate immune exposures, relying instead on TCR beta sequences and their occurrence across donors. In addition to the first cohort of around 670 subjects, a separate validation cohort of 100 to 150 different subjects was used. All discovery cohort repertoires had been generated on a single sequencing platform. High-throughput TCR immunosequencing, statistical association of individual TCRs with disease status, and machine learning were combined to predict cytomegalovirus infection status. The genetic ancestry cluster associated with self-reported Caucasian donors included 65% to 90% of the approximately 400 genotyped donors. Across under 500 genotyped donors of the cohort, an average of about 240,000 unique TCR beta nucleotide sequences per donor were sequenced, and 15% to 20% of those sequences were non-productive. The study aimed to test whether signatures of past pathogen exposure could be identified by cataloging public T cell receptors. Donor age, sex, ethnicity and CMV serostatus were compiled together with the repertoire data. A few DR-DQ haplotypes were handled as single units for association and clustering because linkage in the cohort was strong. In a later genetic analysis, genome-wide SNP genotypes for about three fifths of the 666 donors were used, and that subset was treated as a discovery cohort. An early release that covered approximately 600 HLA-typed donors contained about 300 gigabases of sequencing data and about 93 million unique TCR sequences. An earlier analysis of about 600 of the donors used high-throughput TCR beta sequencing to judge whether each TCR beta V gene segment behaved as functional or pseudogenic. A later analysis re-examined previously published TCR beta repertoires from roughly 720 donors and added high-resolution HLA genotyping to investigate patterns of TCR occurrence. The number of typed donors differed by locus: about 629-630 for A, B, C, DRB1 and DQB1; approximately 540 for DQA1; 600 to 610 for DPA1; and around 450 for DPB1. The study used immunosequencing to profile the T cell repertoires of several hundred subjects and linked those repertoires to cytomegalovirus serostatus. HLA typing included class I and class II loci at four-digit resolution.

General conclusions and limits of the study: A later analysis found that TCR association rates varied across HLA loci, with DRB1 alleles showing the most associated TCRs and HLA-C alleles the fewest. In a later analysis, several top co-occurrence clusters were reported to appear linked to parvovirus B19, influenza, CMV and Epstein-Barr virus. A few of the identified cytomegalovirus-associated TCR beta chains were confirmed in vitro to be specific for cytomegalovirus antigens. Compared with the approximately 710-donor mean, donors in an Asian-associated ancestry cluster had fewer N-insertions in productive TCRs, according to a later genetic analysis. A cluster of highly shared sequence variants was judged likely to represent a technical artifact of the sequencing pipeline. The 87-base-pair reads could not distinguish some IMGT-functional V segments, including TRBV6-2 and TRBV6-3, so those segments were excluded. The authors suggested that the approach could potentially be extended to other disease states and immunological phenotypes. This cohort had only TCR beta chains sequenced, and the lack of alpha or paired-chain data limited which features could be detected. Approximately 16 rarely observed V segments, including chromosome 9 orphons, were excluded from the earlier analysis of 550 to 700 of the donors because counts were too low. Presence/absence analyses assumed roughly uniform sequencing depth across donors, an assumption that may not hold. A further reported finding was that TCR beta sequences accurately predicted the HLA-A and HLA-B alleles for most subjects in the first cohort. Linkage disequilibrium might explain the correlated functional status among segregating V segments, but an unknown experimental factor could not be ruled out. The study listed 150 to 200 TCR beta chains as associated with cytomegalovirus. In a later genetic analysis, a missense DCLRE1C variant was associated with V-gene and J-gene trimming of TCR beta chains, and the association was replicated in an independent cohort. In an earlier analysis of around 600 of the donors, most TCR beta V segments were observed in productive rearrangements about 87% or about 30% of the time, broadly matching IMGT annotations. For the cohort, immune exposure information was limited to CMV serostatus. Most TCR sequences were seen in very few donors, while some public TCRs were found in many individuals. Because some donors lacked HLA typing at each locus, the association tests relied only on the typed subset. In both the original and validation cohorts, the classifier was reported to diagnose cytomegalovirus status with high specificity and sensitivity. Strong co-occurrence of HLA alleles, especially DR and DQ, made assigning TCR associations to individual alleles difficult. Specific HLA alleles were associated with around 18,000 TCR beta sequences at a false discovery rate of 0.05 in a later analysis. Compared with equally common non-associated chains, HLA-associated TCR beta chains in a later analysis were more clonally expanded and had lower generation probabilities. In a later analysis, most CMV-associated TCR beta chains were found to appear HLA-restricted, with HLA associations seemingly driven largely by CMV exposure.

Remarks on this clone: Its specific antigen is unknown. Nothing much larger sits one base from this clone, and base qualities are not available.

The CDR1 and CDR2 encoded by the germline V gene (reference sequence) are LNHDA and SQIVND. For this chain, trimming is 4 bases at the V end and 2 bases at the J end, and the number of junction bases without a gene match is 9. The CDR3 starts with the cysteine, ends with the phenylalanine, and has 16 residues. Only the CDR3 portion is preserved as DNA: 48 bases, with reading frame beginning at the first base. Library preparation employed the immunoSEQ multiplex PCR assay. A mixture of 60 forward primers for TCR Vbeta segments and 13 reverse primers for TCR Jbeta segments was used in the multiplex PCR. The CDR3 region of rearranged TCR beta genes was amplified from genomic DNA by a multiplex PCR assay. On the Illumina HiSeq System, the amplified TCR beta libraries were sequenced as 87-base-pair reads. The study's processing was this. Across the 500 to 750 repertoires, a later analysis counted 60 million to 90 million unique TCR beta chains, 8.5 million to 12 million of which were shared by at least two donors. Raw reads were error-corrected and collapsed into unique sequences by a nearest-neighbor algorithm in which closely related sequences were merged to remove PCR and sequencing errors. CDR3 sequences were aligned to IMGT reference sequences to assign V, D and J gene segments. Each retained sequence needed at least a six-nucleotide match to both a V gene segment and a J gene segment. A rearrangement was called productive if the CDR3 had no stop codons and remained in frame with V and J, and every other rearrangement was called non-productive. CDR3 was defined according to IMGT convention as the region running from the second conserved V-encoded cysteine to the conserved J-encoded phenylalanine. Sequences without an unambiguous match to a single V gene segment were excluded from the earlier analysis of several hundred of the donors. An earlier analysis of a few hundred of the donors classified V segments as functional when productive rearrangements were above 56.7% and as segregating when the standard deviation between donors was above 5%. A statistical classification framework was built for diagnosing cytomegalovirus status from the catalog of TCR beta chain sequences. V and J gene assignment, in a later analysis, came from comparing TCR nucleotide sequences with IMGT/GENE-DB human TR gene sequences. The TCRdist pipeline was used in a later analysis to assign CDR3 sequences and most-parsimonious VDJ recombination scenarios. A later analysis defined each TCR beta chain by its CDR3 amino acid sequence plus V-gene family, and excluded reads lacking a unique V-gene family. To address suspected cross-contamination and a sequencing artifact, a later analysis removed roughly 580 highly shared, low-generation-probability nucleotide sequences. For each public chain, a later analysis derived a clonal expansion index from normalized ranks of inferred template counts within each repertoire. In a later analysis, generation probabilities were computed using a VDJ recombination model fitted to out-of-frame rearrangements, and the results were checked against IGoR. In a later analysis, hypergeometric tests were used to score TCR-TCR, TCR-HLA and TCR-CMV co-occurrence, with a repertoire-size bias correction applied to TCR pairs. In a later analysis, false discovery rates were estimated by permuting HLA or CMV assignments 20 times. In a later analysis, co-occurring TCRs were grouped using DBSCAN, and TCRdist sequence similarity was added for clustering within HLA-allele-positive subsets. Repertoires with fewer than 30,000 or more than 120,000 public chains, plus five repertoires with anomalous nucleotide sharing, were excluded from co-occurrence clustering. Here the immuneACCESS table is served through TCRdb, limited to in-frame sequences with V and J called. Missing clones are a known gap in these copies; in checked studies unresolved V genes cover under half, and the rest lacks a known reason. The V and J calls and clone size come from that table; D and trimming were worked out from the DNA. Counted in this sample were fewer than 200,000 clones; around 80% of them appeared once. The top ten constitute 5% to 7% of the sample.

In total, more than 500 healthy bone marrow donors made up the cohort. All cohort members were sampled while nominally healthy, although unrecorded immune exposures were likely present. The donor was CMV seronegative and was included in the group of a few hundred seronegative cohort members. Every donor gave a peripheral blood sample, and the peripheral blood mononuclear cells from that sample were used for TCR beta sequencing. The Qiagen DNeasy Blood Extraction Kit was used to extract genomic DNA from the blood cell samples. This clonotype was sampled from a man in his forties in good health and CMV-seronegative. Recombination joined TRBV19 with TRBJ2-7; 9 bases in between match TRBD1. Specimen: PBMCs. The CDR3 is CASSTTGTGPAYEQYF. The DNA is TGTGCCAGTAGTACCACCGGGACAGGGCCTGCCTACGAGCAGTACTTC.